The sequence of this TCR beta chain was determined in a study of read filtering for tumor transcriptome and immune sequencing. Overall study: Per sample, TCR-region reads ranged about 4 to 11 million by IR-seq, 85 to 1273 by RNA-seq.

Germline V gene sequence: CDR1 SGHRS, CDR2 YFSETQ. The CDR3 runs to 14 residues. V was shortened by 4 bases and J by 1 base, with 10 bases between the two germline ends. This library used approximately 0.4 ug RNA and molecular barcoded adaptors spanning alpha/delta and beta/gamma chains. TCRdb ran MiXCR on the reads and lists one entry per CDR3 protein. The sample records fewer than 150,000 distinct CDR3 sequences, approximately 13% being singletons. Study findings and constraints: The sorted CD138-negative fraction was a mixed bone marrow immune population, not purified T cells.

Comment on this clonotype: Its antigen is as yet unknown. A much larger clone lies a single base off, so this may be a read error.

The clonotype originates from a donor at least 40 years old with multiple myeloma. Sequencing used a population of CD138-negative cells sorted from bone marrow. The chain carries TRBV5-1 and TRBJ2-3; possibly TRBD1 for D (5 bases). As DNA, the CDR3 is TGCGCCAGCAGCCTCAGGGTTGGCACAGATACGCAGTATTTT. Its translation is CASSLRVGTDTQYF. Supplemented by reference TRBV5-1 and TRBJ2-3, the full variable domain reads KAGVTQTPRYLIKTRGQQVTLSCSPISGHRSVSWYQQTPGQGLQFLFEYFSETQRNKGNFPGRFSGRQFSNSRSEMNVSTLELGDSALYLCASSLRVGTDTQYFGPGTRLTVL.